These T cell receptor beta chains were read from a single sample in a study of T-cell reconstitution after alpha-beta-depleted transplantation in children. TCRdb used MiXCR to reprocess the PCR reads, holding one entry per CDR3 protein. Of around 800,000 distinct CDR3 sequences in the sample, roughly 16% were seen once. Sequenced here: PBMCs, mostly from graft donor cells, sampled 360 days after TCRalphabeta/CD19-depleted stem cell transplant. These receptor sequences come from a male patient younger than 18 who had a stem cell transplant for acute lymphoblastic leukemia, so the T cells may come from the graft donor. The CDR3 runs from the conserved cysteine through the conserved F or W. D genes are given only for firm matches. Rows give clone size only sometimes, using once, few, many, or a class for an expanded clone.

j_call: TRBJ2-4; clone_size: few; d_call: .; v_call: TRBV6-1; cdr3_aa: CASSPQGTGKNIQYF; cdr3_nt: TGTGCCAGCAGTCCCCAGGGGACCGGGAAAAACATTCAGTACTTC
j_call: TRBJ2-5; clone_size: .; d_call: .; v_call: TRBV4-1; cdr3_aa: CASSPSERGETQYF; cdr3_nt: TGCGCCAGCAGCCCCTCGGAGAGGGGGGAGACCCAGTACTTC
j_call: TRBJ2-5; clone_size: .; d_call: .; v_call: TRBV11-2; cdr3_aa: CASSNQRNWETQYF; cdr3_nt: TGTGCCAGCAGCAATCAACGGAATTGGGAGACCCAGTACTTC
j_call: TRBJ1-1; clone_size: many; d_call: .; v_call: TRBV7-8; cdr3_aa: CASSQSFFGGNTEAFF; cdr3_nt: TGTGCCAGCAGCCAAAGTTTTTTTGGGGGGAACACTGAAGCTTTCTTT
j_call: TRBJ2-1; clone_size: .; d_call: TRBD2; v_call: TRBV24-1; cdr3_aa: CATTREPSNEQFF; cdr3_nt: TGTGCCACCACGCGGGAGCCGTCCAATGAGCAGTTCTTC
j_call: TRBJ2-7; clone_size: .; d_call: .; v_call: TRBV20-1; cdr3_aa: CSAREEGSRYEQYF; cdr3_nt: TGCAGTGCTAGAGAAGAGGGGAGTCGCTACGAGCAGTACTTC
j_call: TRBJ2-3; clone_size: many; d_call: .; v_call: TRBV5-1; cdr3_aa: CASSLASPTDTQYF; cdr3_nt: TGCGCCAGCAGCTTGGCGTCCCCTACAGATACGCAGTATTTT
j_call: TRBJ2-7; clone_size: .; d_call: TRBD1; v_call: TRBV18; cdr3_aa: CASSSTTGAPYEQYF; cdr3_nt: TGTGCCAGCTCATCGACGACAGGGGCCCCCTACGAGCAGTACTTC
j_call: TRBJ2-1; clone_size: few; d_call: TRBD2; v_call: TRBV7-3; cdr3_aa: CASRLSGSGLHNEQFF; cdr3_nt: TGTGCCAGCAGATTAAGCGGGAGCGGGTTACACAATGAGCAGTTCTTC
j_call: TRBJ2-1; clone_size: .; d_call: TRBD2; v_call: TRBV3-1; cdr3_aa: CACSQRDTSGSNEQFF; cdr3_nt: TGTGCCTGCAGCCAGAGGGATACTAGCGGGAGCAATGAGCAGTTCTTC
j_call: TRBJ2-1; clone_size: few; d_call: TRBD2; v_call: TRBV27; cdr3_aa: CASSFSLAGGLVNEQFF; cdr3_nt: TGTGCCAGCAGTTTCTCTTTAGCGGGAGGCTTGGTCAATGAGCAGTTCTTC
j_call: TRBJ2-7; clone_size: few; d_call: TRBD1; v_call: TRBV25-1; cdr3_aa: CASRSWDRDYEQYF; cdr3_nt: TGTGCCAGCAGGTCCTGGGACAGGGACTACGAGCAGTACTTC
j_call: TRBJ1-1; clone_size: .; d_call: .; v_call: TRBV2; cdr3_aa: CASNQGTANTEAFF; cdr3_nt: TGTGCCAGCAACCAGGGGACCGCGAACACTGAAGCTTTCTTT
j_call: TRBJ2-1; clone_size: many; d_call: TRBD2; v_call: TRBV5-1; cdr3_aa: CASRSAGGDNEQFF; cdr3_nt: TGCGCCAGCAGATCAGCGGGAGGTGACAATGAGCAGTTCTTC
j_call: TRBJ2-7; clone_size: .; d_call: .; v_call: TRBV5-1; cdr3_aa: CASSLTAGGGYEQYF; cdr3_nt: TGCGCCAGCAGCTTGACGGCAGGGGGAGGCTACGAGCAGTACTTC
j_call: TRBJ1-5; clone_size: .; d_call: .; v_call: TRBV12-3/TRBV12-4; cdr3_aa: CASSPSRGSNQPQHF; cdr3_nt: TGTGCCAGCAGTCCATCCAGGGGAAGCAATCAGCCCCAGCATTTT